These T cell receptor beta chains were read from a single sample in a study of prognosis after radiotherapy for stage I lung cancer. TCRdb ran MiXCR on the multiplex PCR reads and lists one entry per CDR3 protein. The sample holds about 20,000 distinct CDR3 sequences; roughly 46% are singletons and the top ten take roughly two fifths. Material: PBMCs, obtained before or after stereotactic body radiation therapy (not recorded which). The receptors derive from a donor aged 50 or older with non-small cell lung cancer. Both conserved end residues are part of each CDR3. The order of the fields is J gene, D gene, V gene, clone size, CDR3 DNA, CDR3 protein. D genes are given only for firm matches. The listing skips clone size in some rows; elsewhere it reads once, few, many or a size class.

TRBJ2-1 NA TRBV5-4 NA TGTGCCAGCAGCGGCGGCGGACTACCCTACAATGAGCAGTTCTTC CASSGGGLPYNEQFF
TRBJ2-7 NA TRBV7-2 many TGTGCCAGCAGCTTACAGGGGGGGATCTCCGAGCAGTACTTC CASSLQGGISEQYF
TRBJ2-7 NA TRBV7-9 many TGTGCCAGCAGCTTATTGGCAGGCCCGTACGAGCAGTACTTC CASSLLAGPYEQYF
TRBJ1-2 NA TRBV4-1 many TGCGCCAGCAGCCAAGAATGGGGCCGAGGAGTCTATGGCTACGCCTTC CASSQEWGRGVYGYAF
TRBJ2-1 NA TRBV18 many TGTGCCAGCTCACCAGGGGGGGCTGATTACAATGAGCAGTTCTTC CASSPGGADYNEQFF
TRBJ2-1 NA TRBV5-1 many TGCGCCAGCAGCTTGGTAGGTGGGAACAATGAGCAGTTCTTC CASSLVGGNNEQFF
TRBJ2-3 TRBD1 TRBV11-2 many TGTGCCAGCAGCCAGGGACAGGGAGAGAATACGCAGTATTTT CASSQGQGENTQYF
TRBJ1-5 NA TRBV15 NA TGTGCCACCAGCAGGGATAATCAGCCCCAGCATTTT CATSRDNQPQHF
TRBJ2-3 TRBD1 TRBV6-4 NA TGTGCCAGCAGTGAACAGGGGTTGAACACAGATACGCAGTATTTT CASSEQGLNTDTQYF
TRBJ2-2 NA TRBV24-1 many TGTGCCACCCCGGTGGCAAGGGGACAGAACACCGGGGAGCTGTTTTTT CATPVARGQNTGELFF
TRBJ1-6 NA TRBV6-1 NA TGTGCCAGCCCTGGACTGGATAATTCACCCCTCCACTTT CASPGLDNSPLHF
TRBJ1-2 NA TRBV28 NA TGTGCCAGCAGTCCCGGAAGCGGTGCATTCTATGGCTACACCTTC CASSPGSGAFYGYTF
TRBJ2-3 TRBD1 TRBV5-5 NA TGTGCCAGCAGCTTGGTGGGGACAGGGGTCACAGATACGCAGTATTTT CASSLVGTGVTDTQYF
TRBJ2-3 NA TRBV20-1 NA TGCAGTGCTCAGCCCTTAGCGGGACAGGCAGATACGCAGTATTTT CSAQPLAGQADTQYF
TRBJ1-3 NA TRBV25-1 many TGTGCCAGCAGTGAATCCCTTCCGGGCGACCGGCGAGGAAACACCATATATTTT CASSESLPGDRRGNTIYF
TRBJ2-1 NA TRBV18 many TGTGCCAGCTCACCTAGTGCCAATGAGCAGTTCTTC CASSPSANEQFF
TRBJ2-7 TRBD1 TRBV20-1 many TGCAGTGCTAACCCGCGGGGGACAGGGGCCTACGAGCAGTACTTC CSANPRGTGAYEQYF
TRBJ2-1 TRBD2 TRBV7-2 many TGTGCCAGCAGCTTAGCGGGACTAGCGGGAGTGGGGCAGTTCTTC CASSLAGLAGVGQFF
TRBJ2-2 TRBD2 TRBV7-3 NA TGTGCCAGTTCTTATCTAGCGGGAGTTGGCACCGGGGAGCTGTTTTTT CASSYLAGVGTGELFF
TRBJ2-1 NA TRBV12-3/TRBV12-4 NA TGTGTCAGCAGGAACATAGGAAATCAGTTCTTC CVSRNIGNQFF
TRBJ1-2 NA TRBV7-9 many TGTGCCAGCAGCCCCGTCTCCTTGCGCTATGGCTACACCTTC CASSPVSLRYGYTF
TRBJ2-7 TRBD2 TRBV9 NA TGTGCCAGCAGATATGCCAGCGGGGGTGTGGCCGAGCAGTACTTC CASRYASGGVAEQYF
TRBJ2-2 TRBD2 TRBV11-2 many TGTGCCAGCAGCCTCCCTTCTAGCGGGAGGGCCACCGGGGAGCTGTTTTTT CASSLPSSGRATGELFF